The 28 T cell receptor beta chains in this list originate from one sample, sequenced in a study of T cells in Graves' hyperthyroidism and ophthalmopathy. From RNA transcripts, TCR beta CDR3 regions were amplified. Primed by the HTBI set, a first-round RT-PCR was run on the TCR CDR3. TCRdb called the multiplex PCR reads again in MiXCR, with one record for every CDR3 protein. The data show 730,000 or so distinct CDR3 sequences, with around 20% seen just once and approximately 15% held by the top ten. The sequenced sample consisted of blood. Receptors were obtained from a woman aged 50 to 60 with Graves' hyperthyroidism that later progressed to Graves' ophthalmopathy.

This clonotype has ten or more counts. The chain is built from TRBV3-1 and TRBJ2-1; D may be TRBD1 or TRBD2 (6 bases each). The CDR3 loop spans 14 amino acids. The V end was cut by 4 bases, the J end by 2 bases, with 9 bases between. Per the germline V gene, CDR1 is LGHDT and CDR2 is YNNKEL (reference sequence). In DNA form, the CDR3 reads TGTGCCAGCAGCCGAAGGGGGGCCTACAATGAGCAGTTCTTC. Protein product: CASSRRGAYNEQFF.

This clonotype was detected only once. J is TRBJ2-3 and V is TRBV19; TRBD2 might be the D (5 bases). The CDR3 contains 13 residues. Germline V CDR1 and CDR2: LNHDA, SQIVND (reference sequence). V dropped 7 bases and J dropped 3 bases, with 11 bases sitting between them. CDR3 sequence (DNA): TGTGCCAGTATGCCTCGGGATACAGATACGCAGTATTTT. As protein: CASMPRDTDTQYF.

Ten or more counts support this clonotype. The V call is TRBV29-1, the J call TRBJ2-7, with unresolved D. Per germline, CDR1 SQVTM and CDR2 ANQGSEA. The CDR3 is 12 residues long. V lost 7 bases and J lost 2, with 12 bases in between. The DNA for the CDR3 is TGCAGCGCTAGGACGGTACCCTACGAGCAGTACTTC. Encoded protein: CSARTVPYEQYF.

The chain employs TRBV7-3 and TRBJ2-5; 8 bases are a match to TRBD1. The V and J ends lost 3 bases and 7 bases, in that order; junction bases with no gene match: 7. Germline loops: CDR1 SGHTA, CDR2 FQGTGA. The CDR3 spans 14 residues. In DNA form, the CDR3 reads TGTGCCAGCAGCTTGGACAGGGCCTCTGGGACCCAGTACTTC. It codes for CASSLDRASGTQYF.

This clonotype was seen repeatedly, ten times or more. This chain connects TRBV5-1 to TRBJ2-1; the D gene is possibly TRBD2 (5 bases). Per the germline V gene, CDR1 is SGHRS and CDR2 is YFSETQ. This CDR3 spans 16 amino acids. V was cut by 2 bases and J by 0 bases, with 12 bases left in between. CDR3 residues: CASSFGEGSSYNEQFF. In DNA, the CDR3 is TGCGCCAGCAGCTTCGGGGAAGGGAGCTCCTACAATGAGCAGTTCTTC. Full variable domain (rest looked up from reference TRBV5-1 and TRBJ2-1): KAGVTQTPRYLIKTRGQQVTLSCSPISGHRSVSWYQQTPGQGLQFLFEYFSETQRNKGNFPGRFSGRQFSNSRSEMNVSTLELGDSALYLCASSFGEGSSYNEQFFGPGTRLTVL.

This rearrangement joins TRBV3-1 to TRBJ1-2, with 8 bases lining up with TRBD1. The CDR3 length is 15 residues. Trimming took 0 bases from V and 8 from J; bases not matched to a gene: 8. Per germline, CDR1 LGHDT and CDR2 YNNKEL (reference sequence). The CDR3 DNA is TGTGCCAGCAGCCAAGATCCAGGACAGGGTTGGGGCTACACCTTC. The encoded protein is CASSQDPGQGWGYTF.

This clonotype was seen at least ten times. V usage is TRBV2 and J usage is TRBJ1-1; D is ambiguous. The CDR3 spans 14 residues. Trimming removed 0 bases from V and 4 bases from J, with 9 bases in between. In germline, CDR1 is SNHLY, CDR2 FYNNEI. The CDR3 is CASSEALASTEAFF. The CDR3 bases are TGTGCCAGCAGTGAAGCGCTGGCAAGCACTGAAGCTTTCTTT.

This sequence joins TRBV2 and TRBJ1-2; possible D gene TRBD1, 6 bases. The CDR3 spans 12 residues. From germline, CDR1 is SNHLY and CDR2 FYNNEI. V lost 9 bases to trimming and J lost 4 bases, with 12 bases between them. The CDR3 is CASYRASYGYTF. The CDR3 coding sequence is TGTGCCAGTTACAGGGCTAGCTATGGCTACACCTTC.

The sample holds many counts of this clonotype. One end of the junction does not line up with germline, which may come from a read error. The rearrangement uses TRBV2 and TRBJ2-1, with D maybe TRBD1 (6 bases). The CDR3 has 15 residues. CDR1 is SNHLY, CDR2 FYNNEI, per germline. CDR3 in amino acids: CASREDRSSYNEQFF. CDR3 in DNA: TGTGCCAGCAGAGAAGACAGGAGCTCCTACAATGAGCAGTTCTTC.

This clonotype was seen repeatedly, ten times or more. The chain uses TRBV6-5 and TRBJ1-1; 7 positions agree with TRBD1. This CDR3 is built from 16 residues. CDR1 and CDR2 (germline): MNHEY, SVGAGI. J gave up 3 bases and V 2 bases, and 9 bases lay outside the gene matches. The chain's CDR3 is CASSYPGAGGYTEAFF. CDR3 nucleotide sequence: TGTGCCAGCAGTTACCCGGGTGCAGGGGGATACACTGAAGCTTTCTTT.

This sequence joins TRBV20-1 and TRBJ2-6, with 7 bases fitting TRBD1. V gave up 0 bases and J gave up 3 bases; unmatched junction bases: 8. This CDR3 contains 17 residues. CDR1 and CDR2 from the germline V gene are DFQATT and SNEGSKA (reference sequence). The CDR3 is CSARDHLTGDGANVLTF. In DNA form, the CDR3 reads TGCAGTGCTAGAGACCACCTCACAGGGGATGGGGCCAACGTCCTGACTTTC.

The chain links TRBV20-1 to TRBJ2-3, with 8 bases aligning to TRBD2. This CDR3 is 15 amino acids long. Per germline, CDR1 DFQATT and CDR2 SNEGSKA (reference sequence). J gave up 4 bases and V 0 bases, and 6 bases lay outside the gene matches. CDR3 nucleotide sequence: TGCAGTGCTAGAGAATTGGCGGGGGGTTCAGATACGCAGTATTTT. Translation: CSARELAGGSDTQYF.

This clonotype has a handful of counts. V and J are TRBV4-2 and TRBJ2-7; 7 bases agree with TRBD2. CDR1 and CDR2 from the germline V gene are LGHNA and YNFKEQ. The V segment lost 1 base and the J segment 2 bases; nucleotides outside the gene matches: 5. This CDR3 region has 15 residues. For the CDR3, the DNA is TGTGCCAGCAGCCAAGCAAGCGGGGCCACCTACGAGCAGTACTTC. This sequence encodes CASSQASGATYEQYF.

This clonotype showed up many times. V is TRBV18 and J is TRBJ1-5; possibly TRBD1 for D (5 bases). V was cut by 3 bases and J by 13 bases, with 13 bases left in between. This CDR3 contains 12 residues. CDR1 and CDR2 from the germline V gene are KGHSH and LQKENI. In nucleotides, the CDR3 is TGTGCCAGCTCACCGGGGGAGGGAACGCAGCATTTT. Protein sequence: CASSPGEGTQHF.

Only a few counts were recorded for this clonotype. The rearrangement links TRBV7-9 to TRBJ1-2; D gene ambiguous. The CDR3 runs to 14 residues. The V end was cut by 1 base, the J end by 6 bases, with 12 bases between. Germline values: CDR1 SEHNR, CDR2 FQNEAQ (reference sequence). The DNA of the CDR3 is TGTGCCAGCAGCTTAGAAGTCCCGACTGATGGCTACACCTTC. Translating it yields CASSLEVPTDGYTF.

The table lists this clonotype with a few counts. The chain employs TRBV30 and TRBJ2-5; 12 positions agree with TRBD1. V trimming: 3 bases; J trimming: 5 bases; junction bases outside the gene matches: 10. This CDR3 region has 16 residues. CDR1 is GTSNPN, CDR2 SVGIG, per germline (reference sequence). CDR3 protein: CAWSYPGQGARETQYF. CDR3 coding DNA: TGTGCCTGGAGCTACCCGGGACAGGGGGCGCGGGAGACCCAGTACTTC.

This clonotype has ten or more counts. The chain carries TRBV11-2 and TRBJ1-1, with TRBD1 identical over 7 bases. Per germline, CDR1 SGHAT and CDR2 FQNNGV. J was trimmed by 7 bases and V by 5 bases; bases with no gene match: 4. The CDR3 is 12 residues long. CDR3 protein: CASSAWTGEAFF. The CDR3 nucleotides read TGTGCCAGCAGCGCGTGGACAGGTGAAGCTTTCTTT.

This chain connects TRBV3-1 to TRBJ2-5; D gene unclear. V was pared by 0 bases and J by 5 bases, with 16 bases between. Germline CDR1 and CDR2: LGHDT and YNNKEL (reference sequence). This CDR3 comprises 16 residues. This CDR3 is CASSQEARSAIETQYF. In DNA, the CDR3 is TGTGCCAGCAGCCAAGAGGCCAGGAGTGCGATTGAGACCCAGTACTTC.

This clonotype was seen ten or more times. V usage is TRBV18 and J usage is TRBJ1-1; D is undetermined. The CDR3 spans 17 residues. Deletions cut 1 base from V and 9 bases from J, with 24 bases between. Per germline, CDR1 KGHSH and CDR2 LQKENI. DNA for the CDR3: TGTGCCAGCTCACCACTTTCTGGAGTGGGGTTAGTTTTGAAAGCTTTCTTT. It translates to CASSPLSGVGLVLKAFF.

This clonotype has a handful of counts. The V and J genes are TRBV30 and TRBJ2-5; no firm D call. V was shortened by 0 bases and J by 4 bases, with 6 bases between the two germline ends. CDR3 size: 12 residues. Germline V gives CDR1 GTSNPN, CDR2 SVGIG (reference sequence). The CDR3 bases are TGTGCCTGGAGTGTAGGTGCAGAGACCCAGTACTTC. Encoded protein: CAWSVGAETQYF.

There are many counts of this clonotype. The V call is TRBV20-1, the J call TRBJ1-2; D not resolved. Germline-derived CDR1 and CDR2 are DFQATT and SNEGSKA (reference sequence). Trimming shortened V by 5 bases and J by 5 bases, and 12 bases separated the two germline ends. CDR3 length: 12 residues. The CDR3 nucleotides read TGCAGTGCTGACCCGGAGGTGTATGGCTACACCTTC. Encoded protein: CSADPEVYGYTF.

The chain links TRBV20-1 to TRBJ2-5, with D perhaps matching TRBD1 or TRBD2 (5 bases each). Trimming stripped 6 bases from V and 5 bases from J, with 22 bases between. This CDR3 is built from 15 residues. The germline V gene has CDR1 DFQATT and CDR2 SNEGSKA (reference sequence). The CDR3 reads CSAHRDGGPGETQYF. CDR3 bases: TGCAGTGCACACCGGGACGGAGGACCGGGGGAGACCCAGTACTTC.

The sample holds many counts of this clonotype. The chain couples TRBV11-2 to TRBJ1-3; D is unresolved. Trimming took off 1 base at V and 0 bases at J, with 13 bases between the two ends. CDR3 length: 17 amino acids. From germline, CDR1 is SGHAT and CDR2 FQNNGV. The CDR3 sequence: CASSLVVGPSSGNTIYF. CDR3 sequence (DNA): TGTGCCAGCAGCTTAGTGGTGGGCCCAAGCTCTGGAAACACCATATATTTT.

CDR3 in amino acids: CSATAPVGGRDQPQHF. The CDR3 DNA is TGCAGTGCTACCGCCCCGGTGGGGGGTCGAGATCAGCCCCAGCATTTT. The V gene is TRBV20-1, the J gene TRBJ1-5; possible D gene TRBD1, 5 bases. V was cut by 4 bases and J by 5 bases, with 21 bases left in between. Germline lookup yields CDR1 DFQATT and CDR2 SNEGSKA (reference sequence). CDR3 length equals 16 residues.

Many counts were recorded for this clonotype. The genes are TRBV5-1 and TRBJ2-3, with D unclear. The ends were cut back, 2 bases at V and 5 bases at J, with 6 bases in the middle. Germline CDR1 and CDR2: SGHRS and YFSETQ. The CDR3 sequence is 12 residues long. The CDR3: CASSFFLDTQYF. The CDR3 DNA is TGCGCCAGCAGCTTCTTTTTAGATACGCAGTATTTT.

There are a few counts of this clonotype. V usage is TRBV6-5 and J usage is TRBJ2-1; 13 bases agree with TRBD2. Germline-derived CDR1 and CDR2 are MNHEY and SVGAGI. The ends lost 2 bases at V and 8 bases at J; junction bases unmatched: 6. The CDR3 covers 16 residues. CDR3 sequence: CASSYLTSGGRDEQFF. As DNA, the CDR3 is TGTGCCAGCAGTTACCTGACTAGCGGGGGGCGGGATGAGCAGTTCTTC.

This clonotype has ten or more counts. This chain uses TRBV5-1 with TRBJ1-6; 9 positions match TRBD1. The CDR3 has 14 residues. CDR1 and CDR2 from the germline V gene are SGHRS and YFSETQ. The junction had 6 bases not matched to a gene; V was cut back by 4 bases and J by 10 bases. The CDR3 coding sequence is TGCGCCAGCAGCAGCCGGGACAGGGACTCACCCCTCCACTTT. It is translated as CASSSRDRDSPLHF.

This clonotype was found a few times. The chain combines TRBV6-4 with TRBJ2-1; 12 nucleotides agree with TRBD2. V shed 2 bases and J 10 bases; nucleotides not matched to a gene: 6. The CDR3 is 15 amino acids. Germline loops: CDR1 MRHNA, CDR2 SNTAGT. In DNA form, the CDR3 reads TGTGCCAGCAGTGACCCTAGCGGGGGGGTTTTCGAGCAGTTCTTC. It specifies CASSDPSGGVFEQFF.